This entry features one T cell receptor beta chain sequence. Its matching antigen is unknown. These data are taken from a study of CD8 T cells in ankylosing spondylitis. Notes on the study in general: Clones linked to disease were reported to show significant enrichment in matched ankylosing spondylitis synovial fluid. Among TCR beta sequences, a motif of fewer than 10 highly homologous variants appeared characteristic of ankylosing spondylitis blood.

CDR1 and CDR2 from the germline V gene are ENHRY and SYGVKD. V dropped 6 bases and J dropped 2 bases, with 22 bases sitting between them. CDR3 length: 17 amino acids. For TCR beta, libraries came from quantitative 5'-RACE with molecular barcodes. TCRdb analysed the 5' RACE reads with MiXCR anew, one entry per CDR3 protein. This table holds roughly 180,000 distinct CDR3 sequences, 10% to 15% found once. The TCR sequence derives from a female donor with ankylosing spondylitis or in good health (not recorded which). Sequenced sample: blood, either unsorted or a sorted T cell fraction (not recorded which). V usage is TRBV10-3 and J usage is TRBJ1-1; D is unresolved. Here the CDR3 reads CAIRQHGQSDPNTEAFF. The CDR3 nucleotides read TGTGCCATCAGGCAACACGGGCAGTCCGACCCTAACACTGAAGCTTTCTTT.